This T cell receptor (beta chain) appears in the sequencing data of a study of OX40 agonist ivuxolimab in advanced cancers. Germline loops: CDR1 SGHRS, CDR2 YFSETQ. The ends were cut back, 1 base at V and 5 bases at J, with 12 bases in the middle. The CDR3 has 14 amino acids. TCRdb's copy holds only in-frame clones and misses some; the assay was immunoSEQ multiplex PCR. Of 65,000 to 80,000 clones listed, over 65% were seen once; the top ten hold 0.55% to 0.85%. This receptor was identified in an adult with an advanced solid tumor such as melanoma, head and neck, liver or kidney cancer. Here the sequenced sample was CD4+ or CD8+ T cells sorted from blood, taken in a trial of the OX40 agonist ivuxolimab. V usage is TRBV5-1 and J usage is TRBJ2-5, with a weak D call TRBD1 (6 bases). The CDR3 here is CASSLQGLGETQYF. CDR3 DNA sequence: TGCGCCAGCAGCTTGCAGGGGCTGGGGGAGACCCAGTACTTC.